Listed below are T cell receptor beta chains from one sample, sequenced in a study of T cell responses to AZD1222 COVID-19 vaccine. Profiled with immunoSEQ multiplex PCR; TCRdb holds only in-frame clones, not every one. The repertoire holds 75,000 to 95,000 clones, with around 92% as singletons. The sequenced sample was peripheral blood, obtained on day 0 of MenACWY control vaccination. These receptors came from an adult in good health. CDR3s include the opening cysteine and the closing phenylalanine or tryptophan. A D gene is named only where the DNA matches it firmly. Size tells how often a clone was seen (once, few, many) or the class of an expanded clone, and some rows leave it out.

j_call | d_call | clone_size | v_call | cdr3_nt | cdr3_aa
TRBJ2-7 | TRBD1 | . | TRBV28 | TGTGCCAGCAGACCGGGACAGTCCTACGAGCAGTACTTC | CASRPGQSYEQYF
TRBJ1-4 | . | . | TRBV2 | TGTGCCAGCAGTGAGGTGGTTGAAAAACTGTTTTTT | CASSEVVEKLFF
TRBJ1-2 | TRBD1 | . | TRBV7-2 | TGTGCCAGCAGACCAATTCGGGGAACAGGACAGGGGAGGAACTATGGCTACACCTTC | CASRPIRGTGQGRNYGYTF
TRBJ1-5 | TRBD1 | . | TRBV28 | TGTGCCAGCAGTTTACATAAGGGGGCAGGACAGCCCCAGCATTTT | CASSLHKGAGQPQHF
TRBJ2-1 | . | . | TRBV28 | TGTGCCAGCAGGGGCGGTCTAGCCTACAATGAGCAGTTCTTC | CASRGGLAYNEQFF
TRBJ1-1 | . | . | TRBV7-9 | TGTGCCAGCAGCTGGGACACAGACCGGGAAGCTTTCTTT | CASSWDTDREAFF
TRBJ1-5 | TRBD1 | . | TRBV28 | TGTGCCAGCAGTCTCTACAGGGGGCTGAATCAGCCCCAGCATTTT | CASSLYRGLNQPQHF
TRBJ1-5 | . | once | TRBV10-3 | TGTGCCATCAGCGACAGTATGGGGTTTGGTCAGCCCCAGCATTTT | CAISDSMGFGQPQHF
TRBJ1-5 | TRBD1 | . | TRBV6-2/TRBV6-3 | TGTGCCAGCAGCGAACAGGGGGCTCAGCAGCCCCAGCATTTT | CASSEQGAQQPQHF
TRBJ2-3 | TRBD2 | once | TRBV7-2 | TGTGCCAGCAGCTTAAACGCCGGGACGGGAGGTTCAGATACGCAGTATTTT | CASSLNAGTGGSDTQYF
TRBJ2-5 | . | . | TRBV12-3/TRBV12-4 | TGTGCCAGCAGTTTTGTTAGAGAGACCCAGTACTTC | CASSFVRETQYF
TRBJ2-3 | TRBD2 | . | TRBV3-1/TRBV3-2 | TGTGCCAGCAGCCAAGTGCTAGCGGGAGGGCCCATCGTGGTCACAGATACGCAGTATTTT | CASSQVLAGGPIVVTDTQYF
TRBJ2-1 | TRBD1 | . | TRBV2 | TGTGCCAGCAGCCGGGACAGGGCGTCCAATGAGCAGTTCTTC | CASSRDRASNEQFF
TRBJ2-3 | TRBD2 | . | TRBV24-1 | TGTGCCACCAGTGATCCGGCCGGGACTAGTAAAAATAGGGCAGATACGCAGTATTTT | CATSDPAGTSKNRADTQYF
TRBJ1-2 | TRBD1 | few | TRBV3-1/TRBV3-2 | TGTGCCAGCAGTCCACCGGGACAGGGGGGATACTCCACCTTC | CASSPPGQGGYSTF
TRBJ2-2 | TRBD2 | . | TRBV5-1 | TGCGCCAGCAGCTCCAGGGGTAGCGGGAGCTCGTTCACCGGGGAGCTGTTTTTT | CASSSRGSGSSFTGELFF
TRBJ1-1 | . | . | TRBV9 | TGTGCCAGCAGCGCCCCCCCGGGGGGCCTGAACACTGAAGCTTTCTTT | CASSAPPGGLNTEAFF
TRBJ2-3 | . | . | TRBV7-2 | TGTGCCAGCAGCTTAGCTCCCGGGGAAATATATACGCAGTATTTT | CASSLAPGEIYTQYF
TRBJ1-5 | . | . | TRBV7-6 | TGTGCCAGCAGCTTAGCGAGCACCACAGGGAGCAATCAGCCCCAGCATTTT | CASSLASTTGSNQPQHF
TRBJ2-7 | . | . | TRBV19 | TGTGCCAGTAGTATAGACCTGCTTGAACCGGAGCAGTACTTC | CASSIDLLEPEQYF
TRBJ1-6 | . | . | TRBV2 | TGTGCCAGCAGTCCCACTAGCTCCTATAATTCACCCCTCCACTTT | CASSPTSSYNSPLHF
TRBJ2-1 | . | . | TRBV7-2 | TGTGCCAGCAGCATAGGCGGGACTCGCTCCTACAATGAGCAGTTCTTC | CASSIGGTRSYNEQFF
TRBJ1-1 | . | once | TRBV2 | TGTGCCAGCAGTGATTTTCAGGGCTTGAACACTGAAGCTTTCTTT | CASSDFQGLNTEAFF
TRBJ2-2 | . | . | TRBV6-2/TRBV6-3 | TGTGCCAGCAGTTACTCGATCACAGGGACTCACACCGGGGAGCTGTTTTTT | CASSYSITGTHTGELFF
TRBJ1-3 | TRBD1 | once | TRBV18 | TGTGCCAGCTCACTGAGGGACAGGGACTCTGGAAACACCATATATTTT | CASSLRDRDSGNTIYF
TRBJ2-5 | . | . | TRBV7-2 | TGTGCCAGCAGCTTCGGCCTGGAAGAGACCCAGTACTTC | CASSFGLEETQYF
TRBJ2-7 | . | . | TRBV12-5 | TGTGCTAGTGGTTTGGGGACAGTACTCGAGCAGTACTTC | CASGLGTVLEQYF
TRBJ2-5 | TRBD2 | . | TRBV5-1 | TGCGCCAGCAGCGTCGGGACTAGAGAGACCCAGTACTTC | CASSVGTRETQYF
TRBJ1-1 | TRBD1 | . | TRBV28 | TGTGCCAGCAGGCCACCCCCAGGGGGCAGGATGAACACTGAAGCTTTCTTT | CASRPPPGGRMNTEAFF
TRBJ2-7 | . | . | TRBV7-2 | TGTGCCAGCAGCCCCCAGGCTAGCGCCTCCTACGAGCAGTACTTC | CASSPQASASYEQYF
TRBJ2-7 | . | . | TRBV27 | TGTGCCAGCAAGAGCACCTCCTACGAGCAGTACTTC | CASKSTSYEQYF
TRBJ1-1 | . | . | TRBV6-5 | TGTGCCAGCGGGCTTAGGACGTCGAACACTGAAGCTTTCTTT | CASGLRTSNTEAFF
TRBJ2-3 | TRBD2 | . | TRBV2 | TGTGCCAGCAGTGGACTAGCGAGCACAGATACGCAGTATTTT | CASSGLASTDTQYF
TRBJ2-3 | TRBD2 | . | TRBV27 | TGTGCCAGCAGCTCGAGAGCGGGGGGATACACAGATACGCAGTATTTT | CASSSRAGGYTDTQYF
TRBJ1-6 | . | . | TRBV7-2 | TGTGCCAGCAGCTCACAGGGTCCTTCGGATTCACCCCTCCACTTT | CASSSQGPSDSPLHF
TRBJ1-2 | . | . | TRBV27 | TGTGCCAGCAGCCGCGACGGCACTAACTATGGCTACACCTTC | CASSRDGTNYGYTF
TRBJ2-1 | TRBD2 | . | TRBV18 | TGTGCCAGCTCACCTCCTCTGGCGGGGGGTTCCTACAATGAGCAGTTCTTC | CASSPPLAGGSYNEQFF
TRBJ1-5 | TRBD1 | . | TRBV5-6 | TGTGCCAGCAGCTTGACAGGGGGAAATCAGCCCCAGCATTTT | CASSLTGGNQPQHF
TRBJ1-5 | . | . | TRBV19 | TGTGCCAGTAGTATAGATCTGGCGGCAGGAGGCAATCAGCCCCAGCATTTT | CASSIDLAAGGNQPQHF
TRBJ1-4 | . | . | TRBV5-1 | TGCGCCAGCAGCTTTGGACGGACAGCATCAAATGAAAAACTGTTTTTT | CASSFGRTASNEKLFF
TRBJ1-4 | . | once | TRBV7-2 | TGTGCCAGCAGCCGGCAACTGGGAGAAAATGAAAAACTGTTTTTT | CASSRQLGENEKLFF
TRBJ2-1 | TRBD2 | . | TRBV24-1 | TGTGCCACCAGTGACCCCGGGACTATTAACAATGAGCAGTTCTTC | CATSDPGTINNEQFF